This TCR beta chain was sequenced during a study of Ad26.COV2.S vaccination and SARS-CoV-2 variants. Indicated treatment: around 19 received Ad26.COV2.S at low or high dose, single or two shots; about 5 received placebo; per-sample allocation not given. Day 63 after the first injection of vaccine or placebo was the sampling time. This CDR3 spans 14 amino acids. With 1 base removed from V and 4 bases from J, the gap between germline ends came to 10 bases. CDR1 LGHNA and CDR2 YNFKEQ come from the germline V gene. The method was immunoSEQ multiplex PCR; TCRdb's version includes in-frame clones alone and lacks a portion of them. The table records about half a million clones, about nine tenths of them present only once.

The receptor was derived from a person aged 18-60 years who received the Ad26.COV2.S COVID-19 vaccine or a placebo. This rearrangement joins TRBV4-2 to TRBJ1-1, with TRBD1 as a possible D gene (6 bases). Here the sequenced sample was peripheral blood, taken in a trial of Ad26.COV2.S vaccine versus placebo. Written as DNA, the CDR3 is TGTGCCAGCAGCCAAGTGGGGGCGGGCACTGAAGCTTTCTTT. Its translation is CASSQVGAGTEAFF.